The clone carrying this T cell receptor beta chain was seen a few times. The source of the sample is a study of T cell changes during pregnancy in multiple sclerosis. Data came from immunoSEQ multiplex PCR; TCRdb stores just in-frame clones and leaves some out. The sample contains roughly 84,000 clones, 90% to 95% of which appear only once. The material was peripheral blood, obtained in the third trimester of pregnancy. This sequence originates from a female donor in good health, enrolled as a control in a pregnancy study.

The CDR3 bases are TGCGCCAGCAGCTTGCCAAGGGGCGGGGGCGAGCAGTACTTC. Its protein is CASSLPRGGGEQYF. V is TRBV5-1 and J is TRBJ2-7, with 7 bases that match TRBD2. The CDR3 has 14 residues. V was pared by 1 base and J by 6 bases, with 7 bases of the junction left unmatched. Germline loops: CDR1 SGHRS, CDR2 YFSETQ.